This record covers a single T cell receptor (beta chain). The data were obtained in a study of blood T cell repertoires in COVID-19. Study information: Samples of COVID-19 (acute and convalescent) were obtained from the United States, Italy and Spain. Sources were T cells, B-cell-depleted T cells, or PBMCs; the material itself was cDNA or gDNA.

Original analysis: For nucleated cells, counts were estimated from reference gene primer amplification. The table came from immunoSEQ multiplex PCR; TCRdb's copy has only in-frame clones and leaves some out. V, J and clone size were drawn from that table, and D and trimming were deduced from the DNA. The sample contains roughly 230,000 clones, 80% to 90% of which appear only once. This CDR3 contains 14 residues. The V segment lost 10 bases and the J segment 0 bases; nucleotides outside the gene matches: 5. The V gene's germline CDR1 is ENHRY and CDR2 SYGVKD. This clonotype originated in a man aged 35 to 55 with acute or convalescent COVID-19. This chain uses TRBV10-3 with TRBJ2-7; TRBD2 aligns across 11 bases. Sequencing was done on a sample of peripheral blood. The CDR3 DNA reads as TGTGCCACAACTAGCGGGGGTAGCTCCTACGAGCAGTACTTC. Residues: CATTSGGSSYEQYF.